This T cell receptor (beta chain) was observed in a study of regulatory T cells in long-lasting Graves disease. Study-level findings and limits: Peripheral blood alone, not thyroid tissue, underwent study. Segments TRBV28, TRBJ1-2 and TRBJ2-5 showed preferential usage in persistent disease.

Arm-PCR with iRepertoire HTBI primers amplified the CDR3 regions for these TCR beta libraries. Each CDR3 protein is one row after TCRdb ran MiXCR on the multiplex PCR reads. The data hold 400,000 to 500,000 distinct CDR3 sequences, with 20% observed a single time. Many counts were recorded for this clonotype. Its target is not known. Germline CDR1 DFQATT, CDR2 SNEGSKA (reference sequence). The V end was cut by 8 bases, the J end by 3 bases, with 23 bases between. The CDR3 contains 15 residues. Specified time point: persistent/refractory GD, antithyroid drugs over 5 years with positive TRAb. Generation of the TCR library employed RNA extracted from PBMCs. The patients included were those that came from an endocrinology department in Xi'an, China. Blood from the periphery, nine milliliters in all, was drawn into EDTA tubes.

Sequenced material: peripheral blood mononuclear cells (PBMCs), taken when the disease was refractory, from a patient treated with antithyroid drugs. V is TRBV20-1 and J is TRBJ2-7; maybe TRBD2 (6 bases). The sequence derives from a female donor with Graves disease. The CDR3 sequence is CSTRGGRQLSYEQYF. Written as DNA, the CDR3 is TGCAGTACCCGGGGTGGGAGGCAGCTAAGCTACGAGCAGTACTTC.